Listed here are 12 T cell receptor beta chains from one sample, sequenced in a study of shared clonotypes between healthy human individuals. Sequencing used immunoSEQ multiplex PCR; TCRdb keeps in-frame clones, though not all of them. The sample lists about 2.5 million clones; around 90% were seen once. Sequencing was done on a sample of naive CD4+ T cells from PBMCs. Subset meaning: CD45RA+ positively selected. The receptors here all came from a man aged 18 to 30 in good health. Some clones in this sample may be carry-over from other donors' samples.

This chain connects TRBV6-1 to TRBJ2-7; possible D gene TRBD1, 6 bases. This CDR3 has 13 amino acids. The V end lost 7 bases, the J end lost 4 bases, and 14 bases lay between the germline ends. Germline assignment: CDR1 MNHNS and CDR2 SASEGT. The CDR3, as DNA: TGTGCCAGCACCCACGGACAGTTATACGAGCAGTACTTC. Residues: CASTHGQLYEQYF.

The chain combines TRBV6-5 with TRBJ1-1; TRBD1 matches 7 bases. Germline CDR1 and CDR2: MNHEY and SVGAGI. V trimming: 7 bases; J trimming: 8 bases; junction bases outside the gene matches: 7. The CDR3 loop spans 12 amino acids. The DNA of the CDR3 is TGTGCCAGCAAAAATAGACAGGGAGAAGCTTTCTTT. Protein sequence: CASKNRQGEAFF.

The chain is built from TRBV9 and TRBJ1-2, with D uncertain. The CDR3 is made up of 15 amino acids. Trimming shortened V by 0 bases and J by 3 bases, and 12 bases separated the two germline ends. CDR1 and CDR2 from the germline V gene are SGDLS and YYNGEE. The CDR3 loop is CASSVVSAPDYGYTF. CDR3 in DNA: TGTGCCAGCAGCGTAGTTTCGGCGCCAGACTATGGCTACACCTTC.

V usage is TRBV4-1 and J usage is TRBJ2-1, with 10 bases identical to TRBD2. The CDR3 covers 20 residues. The trim removed 1 base at V and 8 bases at J, leaving 20 bases unmatched. CDR1 MGHRA and CDR2 YSYEKL come from the germline V gene. CDR3 region: CASSQVFYATEREGLYEQFF. DNA for the CDR3: TGCGCCAGCAGCCAAGTTTTCTACGCCACGGAGCGGGAGGGCCTGTATGAGCAGTTCTTC.

The CDR3 DNA is TGCGCCAGCAGCCTAACCGGGACAGCCTCCTACGAGCAGTACTTC. Translated, it gives CASSLTGTASYEQYF. The gene calls are TRBV4-1 and TRBJ2-7, with 7 bases aligning to TRBD1. Germline V gene lookup returns CDR1 MGHRA and CDR2 YSYEKL. The junction had 6 bases not matched to a gene; V was cut back by 4 bases and J by 0 bases. The CDR3 consists of 15 residues.

J is TRBJ1-5 and V is TRBV2, with 8 bases lining up with TRBD1. The CDR3 is 15 amino acids. V gave up 5 bases and J gave up 5 bases; unmatched junction bases: 8. Germline V gene sequence: CDR1 SNHLY, CDR2 FYNNEI. The CDR3, as DNA: TGTGCCAGCAGTCCTCAGGGGGCCCTGTATCAGCCCCAGCATTTT. It specifies CASSPQGALYQPQHF.

J is TRBJ2-7 and V is TRBV5-4; the D is unclear. Germline assignment: CDR1 SGHNT and CDR2 YYREEE (reference sequence). Trimming took off 2 bases at V and 4 bases at J, with 13 bases between the two ends. This CDR3 contains 14 residues. In DNA, the CDR3 is TGTGCCAGCAGCTTCGGTGGCGGCAGGTACGAGCAGTACTTC. Its translation: CASSFGGGRYEQYF.

J is TRBJ1-1 and V is TRBV18; D gene ambiguous. V was pared by 0 bases and J by 1 base, with 12 bases between. In germline, CDR1 is KGHSH, CDR2 LQKENI. CDR3 length: 16 residues. CDR3 region: CASSPPRIDGNTEAFF. The CDR3 DNA reads TGTGCCAGCTCACCACCGAGGATCGACGGGAACACTGAAGCTTTCTTT.

The chain joins TRBV5-1 to TRBJ1-3; D gene uncertain. With 3 bases removed from V and 0 bases from J, the gap between germline ends came to 4 bases. The CDR3 extends over 13 amino acids. CDR1 and CDR2 from the germline V gene are SGHRS and YFSETQ. CDR3 nucleotide sequence: TGCGCCAGCAGCTCGTTCTCTGGAAACACCATATATTTT. This translates into CASSSFSGNTIYF.

The V and J genes are TRBV11-1 and TRBJ2-5; perhaps TRBD2 as D (7 bases). Per germline, CDR1 SGHAT and CDR2 FQDESV (reference sequence). Trimming took 1 base from V and 7 from J, leaving 16 bases between them. The CDR3 sequence is 15 residues long. DNA of the CDR3: TGTGCCAGCAGCTTAGACACGGGGGGCGTAGGGACCCAGTACTTC. The encoded protein is CASSLDTGGVGTQYF.

V usage is TRBV27 and J usage is TRBJ1-3; D gene uncertain. The germline V gene has CDR1 MNHEY and CDR2 SMNVEV (reference sequence). Deletions cut 8 bases from V and 2 bases from J, with 16 bases between. CDR3 length: 15 residues. In nucleotides, the CDR3 is TGTGCCAGCGGCCGCCGCCGAGGAGCTGGAAACACCATATATTTT. Protein product: CASGRRRGAGNTIYF.

This clone was found once. The sample contains more than one DNA sequence encoding this CDR3. The J gene is TRBJ2-3, the V gene TRBV15; 8 bases align to TRBD2. This CDR3 has 14 residues. Germline CDR1 is LNHNV and CDR2 is YYDKDF (reference sequence). The ends lost 2 bases at V and 4 bases at J; junction bases unmatched: 2. In DNA form, the CDR3 reads TGTGCCACCAGCAGACTAGCGGGCGCAGATACGCAGTATTTT. Protein sequence: CATSRLAGADTQYF.